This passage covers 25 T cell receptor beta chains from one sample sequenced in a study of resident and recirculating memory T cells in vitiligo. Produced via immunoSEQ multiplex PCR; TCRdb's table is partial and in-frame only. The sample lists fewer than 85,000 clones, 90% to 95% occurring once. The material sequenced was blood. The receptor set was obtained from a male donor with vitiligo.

This CDR3 reads CASSPPGQTKNTEAFF. In nucleotides, the CDR3 is TGTGCCAGCTCACCACCGGGGCAGACCAAGAACACTGAAGCTTTCTTT. V usage is TRBV18 and J usage is TRBJ1-1, with TRBD1 as a possible D gene (5 bases). The CDR3 sequence is 16 residues long. Looked up from germline, CDR1 is KGHSH and CDR2 is LQKENI. Deletions cut 0 bases from V and 1 base from J, with 12 bases between. Using reference TRBV18 and TRBJ1-1 for the parts outside the CDR3, the full variable domain is NAGVMQNPRHLVRRRGQEARLRCSPMKGHSHVYWYRQLPEEGLKFMVYLQKENIIDESGMPKERFSAEFPKEGPSILRIQQVVRGDSAAYFCASSPPGQTKNTEAFFGQGTRLTVV.

This CDR3 reads CASSTVGGAEAFF. The CDR3 nucleotides read TGTGCCAGTAGTACCGTAGGGGGGGCTGAAGCTTTCTTT. This chain links TRBV19 with TRBJ1-1, with a tentative D call TRBD1 (6 bases). The length of the CDR3 is 13 residues. V dropped 4 bases and J dropped 6 bases, with 12 bases sitting between them. Germline V gives CDR1 LNHDA, CDR2 SQIVND (reference sequence).

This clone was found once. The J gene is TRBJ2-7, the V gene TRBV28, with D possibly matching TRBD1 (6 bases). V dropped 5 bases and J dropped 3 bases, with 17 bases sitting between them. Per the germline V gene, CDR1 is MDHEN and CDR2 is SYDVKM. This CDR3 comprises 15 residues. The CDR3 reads CASSRQVPGDYEQYF. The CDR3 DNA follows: TGTGCCAGCAGTAGACAGGTTCCAGGGGACTACGAGCAGTACTTC.

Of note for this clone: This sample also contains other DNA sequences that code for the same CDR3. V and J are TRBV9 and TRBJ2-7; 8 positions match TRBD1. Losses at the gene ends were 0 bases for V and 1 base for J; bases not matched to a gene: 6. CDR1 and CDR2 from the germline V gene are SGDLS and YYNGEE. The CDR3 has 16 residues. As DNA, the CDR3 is TGTGCCAGCAGCGTAGGATCCGGACAGGGTTCCTACGAGCAGTACTTC. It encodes CASSVGSGQGSYEQYF.

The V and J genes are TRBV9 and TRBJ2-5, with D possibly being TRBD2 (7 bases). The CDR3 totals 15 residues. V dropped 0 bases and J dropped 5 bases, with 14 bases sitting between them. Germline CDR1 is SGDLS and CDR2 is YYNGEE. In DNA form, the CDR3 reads TGTGCCAGCAGCGTAGTGGCGGGGGCGGGGGAGACCCAGTACTTC. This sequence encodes CASSVVAGAGETQYF.

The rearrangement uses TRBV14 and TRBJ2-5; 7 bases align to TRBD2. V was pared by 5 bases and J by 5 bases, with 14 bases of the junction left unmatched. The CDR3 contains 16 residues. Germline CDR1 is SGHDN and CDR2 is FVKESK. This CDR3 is CASSGDVRGIRETQYF. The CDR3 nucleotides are TGTGCCAGCAGCGGGGATGTGCGGGGGATAAGGGAGACCCAGTACTTC.

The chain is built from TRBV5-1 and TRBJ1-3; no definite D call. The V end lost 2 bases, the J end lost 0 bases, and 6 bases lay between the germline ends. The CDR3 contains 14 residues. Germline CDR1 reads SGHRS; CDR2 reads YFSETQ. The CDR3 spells CASSFSSSGNTIYF. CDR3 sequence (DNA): TGCGCCAGCAGCTTCTCGAGCTCTGGAAACACCATATATTTT. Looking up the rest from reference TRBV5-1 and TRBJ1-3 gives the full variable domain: KAGVTQTPRYLIKTRGQQVTLSCSPISGHRSVSWYQQTPGQGLQFLFEYFSETQRNKGNFPGRFSGRQFSNSRSEMNVSTLELGDSALYLCASSFSSSGNTIYFGEGSWLTVV.

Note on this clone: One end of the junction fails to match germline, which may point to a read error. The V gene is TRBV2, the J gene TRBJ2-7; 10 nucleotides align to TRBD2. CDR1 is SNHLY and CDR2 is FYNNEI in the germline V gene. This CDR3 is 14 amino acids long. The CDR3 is CASRGGGAGGPRNF. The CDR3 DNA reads TGTGCCAGTCGGGGGGGCGGAGCGGGAGGGCCTCGGAACTTC.

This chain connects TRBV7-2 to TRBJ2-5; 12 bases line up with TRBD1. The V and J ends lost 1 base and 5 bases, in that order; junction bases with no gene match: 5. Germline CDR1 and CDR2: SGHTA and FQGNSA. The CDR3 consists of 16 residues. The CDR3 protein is CASSLVGTGGYETQYF. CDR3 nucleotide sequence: TGTGCCAGCAGCTTAGTAGGGACAGGGGGCTATGAGACCCAGTACTTC.

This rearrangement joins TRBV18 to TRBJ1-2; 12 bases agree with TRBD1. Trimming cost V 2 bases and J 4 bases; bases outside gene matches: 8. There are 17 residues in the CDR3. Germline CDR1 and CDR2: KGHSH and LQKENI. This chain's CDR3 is CASSPSPGQGAGYGYTF. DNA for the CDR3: TGTGCCAGCTCACCATCCCCGGGACAGGGGGCTGGCTATGGCTACACCTTC.

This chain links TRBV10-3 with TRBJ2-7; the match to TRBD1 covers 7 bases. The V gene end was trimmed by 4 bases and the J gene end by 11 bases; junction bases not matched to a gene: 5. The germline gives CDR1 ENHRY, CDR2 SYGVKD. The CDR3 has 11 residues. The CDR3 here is CAISVGGQKYF. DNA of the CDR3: TGTGCCATCAGTGTTGGGGGACAGAAGTACTTC.

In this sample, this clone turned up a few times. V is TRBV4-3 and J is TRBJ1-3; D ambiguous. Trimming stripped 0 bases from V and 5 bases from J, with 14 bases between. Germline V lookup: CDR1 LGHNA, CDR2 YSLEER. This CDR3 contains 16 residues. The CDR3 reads CASSQDWAGPRNTIYF. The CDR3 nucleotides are TGCGCCAGCAGCCAAGATTGGGCCGGCCCTCGAAACACCATATATTTT.

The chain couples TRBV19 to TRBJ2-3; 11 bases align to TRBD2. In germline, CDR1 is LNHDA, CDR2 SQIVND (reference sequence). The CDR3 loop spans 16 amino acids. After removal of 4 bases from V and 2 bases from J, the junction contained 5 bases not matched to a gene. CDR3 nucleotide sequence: TGTGCCAGTAGTACCTCGGGACTAGCGGTCACAGATACGCAGTATTTT. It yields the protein CASSTSGLAVTDTQYF.

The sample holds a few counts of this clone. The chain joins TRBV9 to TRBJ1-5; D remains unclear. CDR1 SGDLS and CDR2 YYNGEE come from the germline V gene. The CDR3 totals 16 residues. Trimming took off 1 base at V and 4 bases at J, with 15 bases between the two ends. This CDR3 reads CASSVPLRQLNQPQHF. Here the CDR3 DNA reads TGTGCCAGCAGCGTACCTCTCAGGCAACTGAATCAGCCCCAGCATTTT.

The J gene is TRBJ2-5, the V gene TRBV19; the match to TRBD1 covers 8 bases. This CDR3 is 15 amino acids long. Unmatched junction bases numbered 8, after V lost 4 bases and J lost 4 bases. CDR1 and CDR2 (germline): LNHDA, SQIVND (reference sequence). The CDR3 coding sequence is TGTGCCAGTAGTACTGGACAGGGTCTGCTAGAGACCCAGTACTTC. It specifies CASSTGQGLLETQYF.

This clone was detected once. The CDR3 sequence is CASTGNYGYTF. CDR3 DNA sequence: TGTGCCAGCACGGGTAACTATGGCTACACCTTC. The chain recombines TRBV28 with TRBJ1-2; D remains unclear. This CDR3 contains 11 residues. Trimming shortened V by 7 bases and J by 1 base, and 4 bases separated the two germline ends. Germline V gene lookup returns CDR1 MDHEN and CDR2 SYDVKM.

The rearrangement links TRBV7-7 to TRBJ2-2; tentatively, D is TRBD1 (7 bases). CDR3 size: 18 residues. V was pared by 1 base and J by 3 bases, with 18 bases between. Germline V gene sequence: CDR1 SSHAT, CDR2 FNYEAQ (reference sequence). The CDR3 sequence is CASSLGTRPGGYTGELFF. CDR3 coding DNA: TGTGCCAGCAGCTTAGGTACCCGGCCAGGGGGGTACACCGGGGAGCTGTTTTTT.

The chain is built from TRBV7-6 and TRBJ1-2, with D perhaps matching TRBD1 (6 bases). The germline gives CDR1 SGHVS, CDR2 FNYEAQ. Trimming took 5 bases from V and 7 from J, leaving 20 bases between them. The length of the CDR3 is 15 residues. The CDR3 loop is CASSQMTGREGGYTF. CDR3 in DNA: TGTGCCAGCAGCCAAATGACAGGCCGTGAGGGTGGCTACACCTTC.

CDR3: CAWSDFSGQETQYF. For the CDR3, the DNA is TGTGCCTGGAGTGATTTTAGCGGGCAAGAGACCCAGTACTTC. This chain joins TRBV30 and TRBJ2-5; 7 nucleotides match TRBD2. This CDR3 region has 14 residues. The germline V gene has CDR1 GTSNPN and CDR2 SVGIG (reference sequence). V was pared by 1 base and J by 2 bases, with 4 bases of the junction left unmatched.

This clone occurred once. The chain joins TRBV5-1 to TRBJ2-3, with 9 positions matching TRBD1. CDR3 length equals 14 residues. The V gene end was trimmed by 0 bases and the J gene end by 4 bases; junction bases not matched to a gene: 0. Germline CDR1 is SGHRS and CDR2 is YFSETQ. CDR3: CASSLDRGPDTQYF. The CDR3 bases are TGCGCCAGCAGCTTGGACAGGGGGCCAGATACGCAGTATTTT.

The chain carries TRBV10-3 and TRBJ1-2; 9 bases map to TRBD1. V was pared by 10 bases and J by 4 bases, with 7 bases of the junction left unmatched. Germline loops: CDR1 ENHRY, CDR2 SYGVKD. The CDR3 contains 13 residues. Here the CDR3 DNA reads TGTGCCACTACGGACAGGGGCGCCTATGGCTACACCTTC. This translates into CATTDRGAYGYTF.

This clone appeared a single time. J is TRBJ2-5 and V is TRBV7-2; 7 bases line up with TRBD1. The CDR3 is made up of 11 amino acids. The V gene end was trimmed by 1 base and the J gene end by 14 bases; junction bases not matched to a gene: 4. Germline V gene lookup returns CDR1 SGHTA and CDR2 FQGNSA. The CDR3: CASSLVGGNYF. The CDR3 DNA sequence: TGTGCCAGCAGCTTAGTAGGGGGCAATTACTTC.

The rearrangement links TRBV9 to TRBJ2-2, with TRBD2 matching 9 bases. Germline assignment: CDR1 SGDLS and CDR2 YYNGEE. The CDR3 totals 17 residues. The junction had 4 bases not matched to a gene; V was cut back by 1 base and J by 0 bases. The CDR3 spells CASSVSSGSSNTGELFF. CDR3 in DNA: TGTGCCAGCAGCGTAAGTAGCGGGAGCTCGAACACCGGGGAGCTGTTTTTT.

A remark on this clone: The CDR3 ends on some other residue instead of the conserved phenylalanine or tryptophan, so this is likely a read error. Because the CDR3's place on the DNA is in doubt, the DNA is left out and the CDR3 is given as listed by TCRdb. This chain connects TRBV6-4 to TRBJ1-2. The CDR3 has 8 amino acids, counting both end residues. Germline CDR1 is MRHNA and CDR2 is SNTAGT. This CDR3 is CASSDHFV.

CDR3 protein: CASSLGGGLQPQHF. DNA of the CDR3: TGCGCCAGCAGCTTGGGTGGCGGACTTCAGCCCCAGCATTTT. J is TRBJ1-5 and V is TRBV5-1; D is uncertain. V gave up 0 bases and J gave up 6 bases, with 10 bases separating them. CDR3 length: 14 amino acids. CDR1 and CDR2 (germline): SGHRS, YFSETQ.